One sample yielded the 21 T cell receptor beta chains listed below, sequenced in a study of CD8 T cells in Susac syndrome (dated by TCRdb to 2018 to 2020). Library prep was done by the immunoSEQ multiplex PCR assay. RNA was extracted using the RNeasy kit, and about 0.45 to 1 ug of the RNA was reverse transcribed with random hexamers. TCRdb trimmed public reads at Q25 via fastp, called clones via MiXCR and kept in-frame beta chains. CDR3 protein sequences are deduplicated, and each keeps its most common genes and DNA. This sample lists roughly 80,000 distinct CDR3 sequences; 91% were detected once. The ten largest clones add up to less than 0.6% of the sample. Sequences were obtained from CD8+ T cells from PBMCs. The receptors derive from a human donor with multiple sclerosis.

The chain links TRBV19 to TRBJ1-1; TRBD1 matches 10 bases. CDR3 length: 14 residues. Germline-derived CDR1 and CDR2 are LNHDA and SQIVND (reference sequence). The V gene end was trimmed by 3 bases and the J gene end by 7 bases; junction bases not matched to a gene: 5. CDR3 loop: CASSIGTGVDEAFF. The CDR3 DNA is TGTGCCAGTAGTATTGGGACAGGGGTTGATGAAGCTTTCTTT.

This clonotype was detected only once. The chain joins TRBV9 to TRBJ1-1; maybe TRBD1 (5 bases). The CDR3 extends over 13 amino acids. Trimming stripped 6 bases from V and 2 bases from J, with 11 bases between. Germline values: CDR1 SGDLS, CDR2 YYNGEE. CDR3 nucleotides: TGTGCCAGCACCCAGGGAATTAACACTGAAGCTTTCTTT. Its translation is CASTQGINTEAFF.

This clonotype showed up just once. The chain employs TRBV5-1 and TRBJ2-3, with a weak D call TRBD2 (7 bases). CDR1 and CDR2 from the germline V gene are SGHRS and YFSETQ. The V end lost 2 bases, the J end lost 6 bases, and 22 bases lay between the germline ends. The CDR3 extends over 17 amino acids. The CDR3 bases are TGCGCCAGCAGCTTTAATGGACTAGTAGGTACAGGGGATACGCAGTATTTT. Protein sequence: CASSFNGLVGTGDTQYF.

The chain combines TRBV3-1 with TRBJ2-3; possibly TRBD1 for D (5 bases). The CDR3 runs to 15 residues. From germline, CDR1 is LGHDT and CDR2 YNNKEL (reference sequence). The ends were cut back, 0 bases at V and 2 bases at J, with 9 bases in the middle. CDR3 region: CASSQEQQATDTQYF. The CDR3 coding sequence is TGTGCCAGCAGCCAAGAACAACAGGCCACAGATACGCAGTATTTT.

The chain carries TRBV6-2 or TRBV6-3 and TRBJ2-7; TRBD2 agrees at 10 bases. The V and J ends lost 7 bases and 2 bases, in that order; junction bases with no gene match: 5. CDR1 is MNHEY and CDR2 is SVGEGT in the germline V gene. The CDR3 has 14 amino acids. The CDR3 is CASTDLAGAYEQYF. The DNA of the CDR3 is TGTGCCAGCACCGATCTAGCGGGAGCCTACGAGCAGTACTTC.

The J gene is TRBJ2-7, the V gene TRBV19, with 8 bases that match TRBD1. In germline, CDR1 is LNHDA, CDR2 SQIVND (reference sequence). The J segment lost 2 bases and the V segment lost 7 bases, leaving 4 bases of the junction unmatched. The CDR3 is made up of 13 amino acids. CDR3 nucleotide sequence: TGTGCCAGTATGCCGACAGGGGCCTACGAGCAGTACTTC. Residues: CASMPTGAYEQYF.

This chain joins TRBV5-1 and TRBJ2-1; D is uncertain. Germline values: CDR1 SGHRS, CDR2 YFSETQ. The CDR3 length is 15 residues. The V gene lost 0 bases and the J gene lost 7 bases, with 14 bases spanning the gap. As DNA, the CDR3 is TGCGCCAGCAGCTTGGGACCCCGGGCCAAAAATGAGCAGTTCTTC. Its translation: CASSLGPRAKNEQFF.

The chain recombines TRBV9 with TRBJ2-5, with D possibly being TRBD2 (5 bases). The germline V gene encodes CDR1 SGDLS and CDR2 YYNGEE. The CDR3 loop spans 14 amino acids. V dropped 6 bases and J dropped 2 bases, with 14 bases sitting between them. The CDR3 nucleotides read TGTGCCAGCACCCCATGGGAGACACAAGAGACCCAGTACTTC. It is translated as CASTPWETQETQYF.

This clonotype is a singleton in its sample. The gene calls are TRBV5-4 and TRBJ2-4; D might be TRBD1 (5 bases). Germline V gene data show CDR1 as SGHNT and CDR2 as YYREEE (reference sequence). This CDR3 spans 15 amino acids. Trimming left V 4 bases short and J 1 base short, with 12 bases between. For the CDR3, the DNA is TGTGCCAGCAGCACAGCGAGACAGGCCAAAAACATTCAGTACTTC. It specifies CASSTARQAKNIQYF.

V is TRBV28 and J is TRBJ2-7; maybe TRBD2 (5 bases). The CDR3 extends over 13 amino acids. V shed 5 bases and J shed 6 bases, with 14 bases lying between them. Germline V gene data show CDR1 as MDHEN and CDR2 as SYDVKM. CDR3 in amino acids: CASSPEGPSEQYF. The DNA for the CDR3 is TGTGCCAGCAGTCCCGAGGGCCCAAGCGAGCAGTACTTC.

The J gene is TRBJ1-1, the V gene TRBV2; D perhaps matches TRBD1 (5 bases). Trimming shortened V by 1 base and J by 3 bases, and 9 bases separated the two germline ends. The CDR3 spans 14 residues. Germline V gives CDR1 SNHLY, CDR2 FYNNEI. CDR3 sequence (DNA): TGTGCCAGCAGTGAAGGGGGCTGGGACACTGAAGCTTTCTTT. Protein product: CASSEGGWDTEAFF.

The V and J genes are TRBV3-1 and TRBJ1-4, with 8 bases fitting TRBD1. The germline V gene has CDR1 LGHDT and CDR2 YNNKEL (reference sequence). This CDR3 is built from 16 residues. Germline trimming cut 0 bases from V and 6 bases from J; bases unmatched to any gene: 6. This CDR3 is CASSQDRGRPDEKLFF. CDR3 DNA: TGTGCCAGCAGCCAAGACAGGGGGCGACCGGATGAAAAACTGTTTTTT.

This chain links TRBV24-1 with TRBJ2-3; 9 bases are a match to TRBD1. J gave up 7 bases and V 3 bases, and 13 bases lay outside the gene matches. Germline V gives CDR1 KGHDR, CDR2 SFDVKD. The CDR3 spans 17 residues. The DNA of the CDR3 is TGTGCCACCAGTGATCCACAGGGGGCTGGGAGCGGAAATACGCAGTATTTT. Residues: CATSDPQGAGSGNTQYF.

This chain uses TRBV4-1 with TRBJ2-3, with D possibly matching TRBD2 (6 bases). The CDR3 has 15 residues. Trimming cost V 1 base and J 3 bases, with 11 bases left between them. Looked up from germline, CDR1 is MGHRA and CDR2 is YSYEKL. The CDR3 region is CASSQVLGGTDTQYF. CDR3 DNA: TGCGCCAGCAGCCAAGTGCTTGGGGGGACAGATACGCAGTATTTT.

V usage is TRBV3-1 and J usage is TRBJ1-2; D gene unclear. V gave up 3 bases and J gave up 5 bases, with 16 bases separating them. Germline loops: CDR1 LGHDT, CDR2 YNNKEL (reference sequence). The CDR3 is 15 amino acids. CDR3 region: CASSHHEGILYGYTF. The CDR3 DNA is TGTGCCAGCAGCCACCACGAGGGCATTTTATATGGCTACACCTTC.

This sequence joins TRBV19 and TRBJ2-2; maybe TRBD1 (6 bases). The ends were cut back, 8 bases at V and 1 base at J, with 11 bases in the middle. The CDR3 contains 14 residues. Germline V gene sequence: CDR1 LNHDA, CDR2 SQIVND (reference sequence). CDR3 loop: CASGGHQNTGELFF. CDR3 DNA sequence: TGTGCCAGTGGGGGACACCAGAACACCGGGGAGCTGTTTTTT.

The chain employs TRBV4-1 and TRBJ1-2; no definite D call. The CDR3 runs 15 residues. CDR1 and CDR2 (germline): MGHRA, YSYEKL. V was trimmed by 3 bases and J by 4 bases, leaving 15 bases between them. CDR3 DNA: TGCGCCAGCAGCCAGGAAACAGTTTCAAGCTATGGCTACACCTTC. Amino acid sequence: CASSQETVSSYGYTF.

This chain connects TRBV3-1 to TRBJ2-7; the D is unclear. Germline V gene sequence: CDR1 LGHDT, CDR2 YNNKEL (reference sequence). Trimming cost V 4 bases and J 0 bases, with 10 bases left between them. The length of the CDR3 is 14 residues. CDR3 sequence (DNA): TGTGCCAGCAGCCCACAGTCGAGCTCCTACGAGCAGTACTTC. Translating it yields CASSPQSSSYEQYF.

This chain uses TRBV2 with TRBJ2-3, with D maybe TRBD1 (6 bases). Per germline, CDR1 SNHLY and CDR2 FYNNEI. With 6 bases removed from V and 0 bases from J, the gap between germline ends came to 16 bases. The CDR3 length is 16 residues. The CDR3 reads CASSDETGTSTDTQYF. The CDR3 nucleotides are TGTGCCAGCAGCGACGAGACAGGTACTAGCACAGATACGCAGTATTTT.

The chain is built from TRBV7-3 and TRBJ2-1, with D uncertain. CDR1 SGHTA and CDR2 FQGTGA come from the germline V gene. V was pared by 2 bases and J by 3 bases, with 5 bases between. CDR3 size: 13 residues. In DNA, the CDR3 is TGTGCCAGCAGCTTAGGTTACTACAATGAGCAGTTCTTC. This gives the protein CASSLGYYNEQFF.

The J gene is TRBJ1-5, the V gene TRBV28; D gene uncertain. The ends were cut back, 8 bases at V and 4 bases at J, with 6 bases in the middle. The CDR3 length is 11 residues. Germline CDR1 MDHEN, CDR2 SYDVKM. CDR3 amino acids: CASSGNQPQHF. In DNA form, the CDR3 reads TGTGCCAGCTCCGGGAATCAGCCCCAGCATTTT.